This record concerns one T cell receptor (beta chain) sequence. The antigen is unknown. The entry originates in a study of early T cells in non-severe SARS-CoV-2 infection. Study results and caveats: VDJdb matching skewed toward anti-spike CD8 responses, missing private and CD4 specificities.

Individually, cDNA molecules had unique molecular identifiers attached to them. MiXCR, run by TCRdb on the 5' RACE reads, gives a single entry per CDR3 protein. The data contain 80,000 to 95,000 distinct CDR3 sequences, roughly 15% of them singletons. The length of the CDR3 is 17 residues. The V and J ends lost 0 bases and 0 bases, in that order; junction bases with no gene match: 11. CDR1 is GTSNPN and CDR2 is SVGIG in the germline V gene (reference sequence). The sample taken for sequencing was whole blood. The chain recombines TRBV30 with TRBJ2-7, with 7 bases identical to TRBD1. This TCR was sampled from an adult who was a healthcare worker with PCR-confirmed SARS-CoV-2 infection or an uninfected control (not recorded which). As DNA, the CDR3 is TGTGCCTGGAGTGTACGGTTTATAGGGACAGCCTCCTACGAGCAGTACTTC. This encodes CAWSVRFIGTASYEQYF.